The next 7 T cell receptor beta chains were all read from a single sample in a study of shared clonotypes between healthy human individuals. The protocol was immunoSEQ multiplex PCR, while the TCRdb copy is restricted to in-frame clones and leaves out a portion. The table includes around 750,000 clones, about 74% detected once. Sequencing was carried out using memory CD4+ T cells sorted from blood. This sample's subset: CD45RA-negative fraction. The receptors were gathered from a young woman in good health.

The chain has TRBV6-6 and TRBJ2-3, with D possibly TRBD2 on 6 matching bases. The V gene's germline CDR1 is MNHNY and CDR2 SVGAGI (reference sequence). This CDR3 has 16 amino acids. Trimming shortened V by 3 bases and J by 4 bases, and 17 bases separated the two germline ends. The CDR3 coding sequence is TGTGCCAGCAGTTATTCGGGTGGCGGGAAGCCAGATACGCAGTATTTT. Translating it yields CASSYSGGGKPDTQYF.

The J gene is TRBJ1-4, the V gene TRBV28, with D possibly TRBD1 on 5 matching bases. Germline CDR1 reads MDHEN; CDR2 reads SYDVKM. The CDR3 extends over 14 amino acids. Trimming pared 6 bases from V and 3 bases from J, leaving 11 bases between. The CDR3 loop is CASSWDSPNEKLFF. For the CDR3, the DNA is TGTGCCAGCAGCTGGGACTCACCTAATGAAAAACTGTTTTTT.

In its sample, this clone was seen once. It is unclear where the CDR3 begins or ends on the DNA, so no DNA is shown, and the CDR3 is as TCRdb lists it. The chain carries TRBV5-1 and TRBJ2-2; the D call of TRBD2 is as the table states it, not checked on the DNA. Germline CDR1 SGHRS, CDR2 YFSETQ. The CDR3 comprises 15 residues, both ends counted. CDR3 sequence reads: CASSQTSPGTGSCFF.

This rearrangement joins TRBV27 to TRBJ2-7; 7 bases agree with TRBD1. The CDR3 has 15 residues. Trimming cost V 4 bases and J 4 bases; bases outside gene matches: 10. Per germline, CDR1 MNHEY and CDR2 SMNVEV (reference sequence). The CDR3 sequence is CASSYPSRGLYEQYF. The CDR3 region has the DNA TGTGCCAGCAGTTATCCGTCGAGGGGGCTATACGAGCAGTACTTC.

This chain connects TRBV5-1 to TRBJ2-2, with 7 bases that match TRBD2. This CDR3 is 17 amino acids long. Per germline, CDR1 SGHRS and CDR2 YFSETQ. The J segment lost 1 base and the V segment lost 4 bases, leaving 10 bases of the junction unmatched. CDR3 DNA: TGCGCCAGCAGCCCTTCTCCTAGCGGAATGAACACCGGGGAGCTGTTTTTT. Translating gives CASSPSPSGMNTGELFF.

V and J are TRBV28 and TRBJ2-7, with 10 bases fitting TRBD1. This CDR3 has 14 amino acids. V dropped 6 bases and J dropped 3; count of bases not matched to a gene: 5. From germline, CDR1 is MDHEN and CDR2 SYDVKM. DNA of the CDR3: TGTGCCAGCAGATTCCGGGACAGGGGCTACGAGCAGTACTTC. It yields the protein CASRFRDRGYEQYF.

The chain links TRBV28 to TRBJ1-2; 9 nucleotides agree with TRBD1. Germline CDR1 and CDR2: MDHEN and SYDVKM. The CDR3 sequence is 13 residues long. J gave up 8 bases and V 8 bases, and 9 bases lay outside the gene matches. The CDR3 spells CASGTGTGHGYTF. The CDR3 nucleotides read TGTGCCAGCGGCACCGGGACAGGGCACGGCTACACCTTC.